These 9 T cell receptor beta chains share one sample of origin, sequenced in a study of T cell responses to AZD1222 COVID-19 vaccine. Using immunoSEQ multiplex PCR, the repertoire was profiled, and TCRdb retains in-frame clones only, with some absent. The sample includes around 99,000 clones, 80% to 95% seen only once; the top ten take 8% to 8.5%. The source was peripheral blood, collected 28 days after the second AZD1222 dose. These receptors originate from an adult who received the AZD1222 COVID-19 vaccine.

The J gene is TRBJ2-1, the V gene TRBV7-8; 13 nucleotides match TRBD2. After removal of 2 bases from V and 7 bases from J, the junction contained 5 bases not matched to a gene. Germline loops: CDR1 SGHVS, CDR2 FQNEAQ. The CDR3 covers 16 residues. The CDR3 DNA reads as TGTGCCAGCAGCTTAATGGGACTAGCGGGATTTAATGAGCAGTTCTTC. Protein: CASSLMGLAGFNEQFF.

The genes are TRBV7-9 and TRBJ1-1; D remains ambiguous. Germline CDR1 reads SEHNR; CDR2 reads FQNEAQ (reference sequence). The CDR3 is made up of 12 amino acids. Trimming pared 6 bases from V and 5 bases from J, leaving 10 bases between. The DNA for the CDR3 is TGTGCCAGCAGTCTCGGGCGTACTGAAGCTTTCTTT. As protein: CASSLGRTEAFF.

This clone was seen a single time. This chain connects TRBV5-1 to TRBJ2-1; 8 nucleotides line up with TRBD1. V lost 0 bases to trimming and J lost 5 bases; unmatched junction nucleotides: 7. Germline V gives CDR1 SGHRS, CDR2 YFSETQ. The CDR3 runs to 16 residues. The DNA for the CDR3 is TGCGCCAGCAGCTTGGGGACAGGGCAAAGCGACAATGAGCAGTTCTTC. This translates into CASSLGTGQSDNEQFF.

This clone was found once. The chain links TRBV28 to TRBJ1-3; D uncertain. The CDR3 has 14 amino acids. CDR1 is MDHEN and CDR2 is SYDVKM in the germline V gene. V was cut by 7 bases and J by 0 bases, with 10 bases left in between. The DNA for the CDR3 is TGTGCCAGCACCCTAGTCAGCTCTGGAAACACCATATATTTT. Amino acids: CASTLVSSGNTIYF.

The gene calls are TRBV27 and TRBJ2-7, with TRBD2 matching over 7 bases. The V and J ends lost 3 bases and 6 bases, in that order; junction bases with no gene match: 5. The CDR3 extends over 13 amino acids. Germline-derived CDR1 and CDR2 are MNHEY and SMNVEV (reference sequence). Written as DNA, the CDR3 is TGTGCCAGCAGTTTCCGGGGGAGGGGCGAGCAGTACTTC. The encoded protein is CASSFRGRGEQYF.

This clone occurred a few times. The rearrangement joins TRBV7-2 to TRBJ2-3; no clear D. The germline V gene encodes CDR1 SGHTA and CDR2 FQGNSA. CDR3 length: 14 residues. V gave up 0 bases and J gave up 3 bases, with 7 bases separating them. CDR3 sequence: CASSLALGTDTQYF. The DNA of the CDR3 is TGTGCCAGCAGCTTAGCGCTCGGTACAGATACGCAGTATTTT.

V usage is TRBV30 and J usage is TRBJ1-4, with TRBD1 matching over 7 bases. J was trimmed by 8 bases and V by 0 bases; bases with no gene match: 9. The CDR3 covers 15 residues. Germline V gene lookup returns CDR1 GTSNPN and CDR2 SVGIG (reference sequence). The CDR3 protein is CAWSVLGTAEEKLFF. DNA for the CDR3: TGTGCCTGGAGTGTACTGGGGACAGCGGAGGAAAAACTGTTTTTT. The full variable domain, in which reference TRBV30 and TRBJ1-4 provide the parts outside the CDR3, is SQTIHQWPATLVQPVGSPLSLECTVEGTSNPNLYWYRQAAGRGLQLLFYSVGIGQISSEVPQNLSASRPQDRQFILSSKKLLLSDSGFYLCAWSVLGTAEEKLFFGSGTQLSVL.

The rearrangement links TRBV6-2 or TRBV6-3 to TRBJ2-3; D remains ambiguous. Trimming cost V 2 bases and J 9 bases, with 9 bases left between them. CDR1 MNHEY and CDR2 SVGEGT come from the germline V gene. The CDR3 contains 12 residues. For the CDR3, the DNA is TGTGCCAGCAGTTACCGGTCGATAACGCAGTATTTT. Translating gives CASSYRSITQYF.

The chain has TRBV28 and TRBJ2-3; D remains ambiguous. Germline assignment: CDR1 MDHEN and CDR2 SYDVKM. Trimming left V 5 bases short and J 0 bases short, with 9 bases between. The CDR3 spans 14 residues. CDR3 sequence (DNA): TGTGCCAGCAGTAGCGAATCTAGCACAGATACGCAGTATTTT. This codes for CASSSESSTDTQYF. Filled out from reference TRBV28 and TRBJ2-3, the complete variable domain reads DVKVTQSSRYLVKRTGEKVFLECVQDMDHENMFWYRQDPGLGLRLIYFSYDVKMKEKGDIPEGYSVSREKKERFSLILESASTNQTSMYLCASSSESSTDTQYFGPGTRLTVL.